This T cell receptor beta chain was recorded in a study of cytotoxic CD8 clonotypes in ibrutinib-treated CLL. In the study overall: In all, more than 10 patients were relapsed/refractory, some 15 were treatment-naive and 17 were IGHV unmutated. After treatment lasting a median roughly eleven months, range 6 to 36, response samples were collected. The samples contained roughly 240,000 productive templates on average. They also contained an average of roughly 99,000 productive rearrangements.

Notes on the study in general: Rising at ibrutinib response, clonality subsequently fell back toward baseline at progression.

To note about this clone: Antigen specificity is unknown.

Trimming removed 4 bases at V and 0 bases at J, with 14 bases between. CDR3 size: 16 residues. Germline lookup yields CDR1 MGHRA and CDR2 YSYEKL. Using immunoSEQ multiplex PCR, the repertoire was profiled, and TCRdb retains in-frame clones only, with some absent. The sample includes around 150,000 clones, more than 75% seen only once; the top ten take approximately 2%. V is TRBV4-1 and J is TRBJ2-3; D might be TRBD2 (6 bases). The TCR was taken from a human donor with chronic lymphocytic leukemia. The sequences come from PBMCs, collected after 12 months of ibrutinib treatment. This CDR3 reads CASSLELASSTDTQYF. CDR3 in DNA: TGCGCCAGCAGCCTAGAGCTAGCGTCTAGCACAGATACGCAGTATTTT.